This passage covers 16 T cell receptor beta chains from one sample sequenced in a study of shared clonotypes between healthy human individuals (dated by TCRdb to the early 2020s). Library construction relied on the immunoSEQ multiplex PCR assay. What TCRdb holds here is the immuneACCESS table cut down to in-frame rearrangements. Part of the clones is not present; checked against another copy, under half of the missing clones reflect an unresolved V gene, and the others are unexplained. Counted in this sample were 550,000 to 850,000 clones; over 55% of them appeared once. About 1.8% of the sample goes to the ten largest clones. What was sequenced was memory CD4+ T cells sorted from blood. In the paper's terms, the cell subset or site label means: CD45RA-negative fraction. Every receptor here comes from a woman aged 25 to 39 in good health.

A remark on this clone: The sample carries other DNA sequences with the same CDR3. This chain links TRBV2 with TRBJ2-3, with D possibly matching TRBD2 (5 bases). The CDR3 contains 16 residues. Looked up from germline, CDR1 is SNHLY and CDR2 is FYNNEI. V was trimmed by 0 bases and J by 0 bases, leaving 10 bases between them. The DNA for the CDR3 is TGTGCCAGCAGTGAAGCTTCCGCGGGTAGCACAGATACGCAGTATTTT. It specifies CASSEASAGSTDTQYF.

V usage is TRBV28 and J usage is TRBJ2-7; no definite D call. Trimming left V 6 bases short and J 3 bases short, with 3 bases between. The CDR3 totals 10 residues. Germline loops: CDR1 MDHEN, CDR2 SYDVKM. The CDR3 sequence: CASSNYEQYF. The DNA of the CDR3 is TGTGCCAGCAGCAACTACGAGCAGTACTTC.

The genes are TRBV2 and TRBJ2-6, with D uncertain. There are 17 residues in the CDR3. Germline CDR1 and CDR2: SNHLY and FYNNEI. The ends were cut back, 3 bases at V and 0 bases at J, with 12 bases in the middle. The CDR3 nucleotides are TGTGCCAGCAGTGATGTCACGCGCGTCTCTGGGGCCAACGTCCTGACTTTC. Its protein is CASSDVTRVSGANVLTF.

This chain connects TRBV6-1 to TRBJ2-7, with 7 bases lining up with TRBD1. The CDR3 consists of 15 residues. V lost 4 bases, J lost 1 base, and 7 bases stayed unmatched. CDR1 MNHNS and CDR2 SASEGT come from the germline V gene. The CDR3 protein is CASSALQGQSYEQYF. Here the CDR3 DNA reads TGTGCCAGCAGTGCCCTACAGGGGCAGTCCTACGAGCAGTACTTC.

This clone was seen once. This chain uses TRBV7-2 with TRBJ2-7; 7 bases map to TRBD1. Germline V gives CDR1 SGHTA, CDR2 FQGNSA. The CDR3 length is 15 residues. The V gene end was trimmed by 3 bases and the J gene end by 6 bases; junction bases not matched to a gene: 11. The CDR3 coding sequence is TGTGCCAGCAGCTTGAGGGGGCTAAGCTTAGGCGAGCAGTACTTC. Translated, it gives CASSLRGLSLGEQYF.

Concerning this clone itself: Other DNA sequences within the sample encode an identical CDR3. V is TRBV7-2 and J is TRBJ2-1, with D possibly being TRBD1 or TRBD2 (5 bases each). This CDR3 has 15 amino acids. V lost 0 bases and J lost 2, with 8 bases in between. Germline V gene sequence: CDR1 SGHTA, CDR2 FQGNSA. CDR3 in amino acids: CASSLAGTPYNEQFF. In DNA, the CDR3 is TGTGCCAGCAGCTTAGCCGGGACCCCCTACAATGAGCAGTTCTTC.

The chain couples TRBV19 to TRBJ1-2; unclear D gene. The CDR3 has 14 amino acids. Germline V gene lookup returns CDR1 LNHDA and CDR2 SQIVND (reference sequence). The V and J ends lost 3 bases and 4 bases respectively, with 12 bases between them. The CDR3 loop is CASSIGFKSYGYTF. DNA for the CDR3: TGTGCCAGTAGTATTGGCTTCAAGAGCTATGGCTACACCTTC.

The genes are TRBV6-5 and TRBJ1-2, with D possibly being TRBD1 (6 bases). Germline assignment: CDR1 MNHEY and CDR2 SVGAGI. CDR3 length: 13 residues. Trimming shortened V by 6 bases and J by 0 bases, and 8 bases separated the two germline ends. CDR3 region: CASRQGANYGYTF. As DNA, the CDR3 is TGTGCCAGCAGACAGGGTGCTAACTATGGCTACACCTTC.

This clone was found once. This chain connects TRBV2 to TRBJ1-2, with 7 bases identical to TRBD1. The CDR3 is made up of 13 amino acids. Per the germline V gene, CDR1 is SNHLY and CDR2 is FYNNEI. Trimming cost V 2 bases and J 8 bases; bases outside gene matches: 5. As DNA, the CDR3 is TGTGCCAGCAGTGAAACAGGGGATACCGGCTACACCTTC. It yields the protein CASSETGDTGYTF.

V and J are TRBV5-4 and TRBJ2-7; a weak D match, TRBD1 (5 bases). CDR1 SGHNT and CDR2 YYREEE come from the germline V gene (reference sequence). Trimming left V 4 bases short and J 0 bases short, with 20 bases between. CDR3 size: 17 residues. The CDR3 here is CASSPSKGDRHSYEQYF. Here the CDR3 DNA reads TGTGCCAGCAGCCCTTCGAAAGGGGATAGACACTCCTACGAGCAGTACTTC.

About this clone: This sample includes further DNA sequences coding for the same CDR3. This sequence joins TRBV5-4 and TRBJ2-5; D is unclear. V was shortened by 0 bases and J by 2 bases, with 8 bases between the two germline ends. Per the germline V gene, CDR1 is SGHNT and CDR2 is YYREEE (reference sequence). The CDR3 is 14 residues long. The DNA of the CDR3 is TGTGCCAGCAGCTTGGCTCTAGAACAAGAGACCCAGTACTTC. It specifies CASSLALEQETQYF. Looking up the rest from reference TRBV5-4 and TRBJ2-5 gives the full variable domain: ETGVTQSPTHLIKTRGQQVTLRCSSQSGHNTVSWYQQALGQGPQFIFQYYREEENGRGNFPPRFSGLQFPNYSSELNVNALELDDSALYLCASSLALEQETQYFGPGTRLLVL.

With regard to this clone: This may be a read error: a much more frequent sequence differs by one nucleotide. The same CDR3 is also encoded by other DNA sequences in this sample. The rearrangement joins TRBV7-3 to TRBJ1-1; D is unclear. The CDR3 has 13 amino acids. The ends were cut back, 5 bases at V and 3 bases at J, with 10 bases in the middle. Germline assignment: CDR1 SGHTA and CDR2 FQGTGA. CDR3 sequence: CASSTQRDTEAFF. The CDR3 DNA is TGTGCCAGCAGCACTCAAAGGGACACTGAAGCTTTCTTT.

The chain links TRBV5-1 to TRBJ2-7; 11 nucleotides match TRBD2. Trimming removed 1 base from V and 7 bases from J; junction bases left unmatched: 7. This CDR3 comprises 15 residues. From germline, CDR1 is SGHRS and CDR2 YFSETQ. The CDR3 DNA reads TGCGCCAGCAGCTTGTCCCTAGCGGGAGGTAGGGAGCAGTACTTC. Translated, it gives CASSLSLAGGREQYF.

The chain is built from TRBV28 and TRBJ1-2; the D gene is possibly TRBD1 (5 bases). The CDR3 spans 14 residues. Trimming removed 7 bases at V and 5 bases at J, with 17 bases between. The germline CDR1 and CDR2 sequences are MDHEN and SYDVKM. In DNA, the CDR3 is TGTGCCAGCACTCCGACAGCTATAGGTTATGGCTACACCTTC. This encodes CASTPTAIGYGYTF.

The CDR3, as DNA: TGTGCCAGCAGCTTTTTGGCAGTTGATGGAAACACCATATATTTT. This codes for CASSFLAVDGNTIYF. This chain connects TRBV11-2 to TRBJ1-3, with D hard to call. Germline V gene data show CDR1 as SGHAT and CDR2 as FQNNGV. V lost 3 bases, J lost 3 bases, and 12 bases lay in between. This CDR3 contains 15 residues.

The genes are TRBV29-1 and TRBJ1-1; no definite D call. V lost 5 bases to trimming and J lost 6 bases, with 22 bases between them. The length of the CDR3 is 15 residues. Germline loops: CDR1 SQVTM, CDR2 ANQGSEA. This CDR3 reads CSVQPRLIVPPEAFF. In DNA, the CDR3 is TGCAGCGTTCAACCGAGGTTGATAGTCCCCCCTGAAGCTTTCTTT.